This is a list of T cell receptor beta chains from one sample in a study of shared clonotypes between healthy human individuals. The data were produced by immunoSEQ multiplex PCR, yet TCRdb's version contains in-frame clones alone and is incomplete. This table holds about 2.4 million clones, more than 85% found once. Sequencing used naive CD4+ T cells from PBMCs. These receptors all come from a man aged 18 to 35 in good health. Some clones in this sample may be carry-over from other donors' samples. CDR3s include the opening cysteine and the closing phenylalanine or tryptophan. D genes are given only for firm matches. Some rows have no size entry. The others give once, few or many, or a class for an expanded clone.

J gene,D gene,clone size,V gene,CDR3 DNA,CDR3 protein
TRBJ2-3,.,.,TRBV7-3,TGTGCCAGCAGCTTAGGGTCTAGCACGGCGGATACGCAGTATTTT,CASSLGSSTADTQYF
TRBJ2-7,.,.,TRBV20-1,TGCAGTGCTAGAGGGGACGGGGAGCAGTACTTC,CSARGDGEQYF
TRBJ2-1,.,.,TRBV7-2,TGTGCCAGCAGCTTAGTCGAGGGATACAATGAGCAGTTCTTC,CASSLVEGYNEQFF
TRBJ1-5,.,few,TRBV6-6,TGTGCCAGCAGTGGTAATCAGCCCCAGCATTTT,CASSGNQPQHF
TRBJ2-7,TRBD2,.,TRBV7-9,TGTGCCAGCAGCTTAGCGCTAGGACTAGGCGGCGAGCAGTACTTC,CASSLALGLGGEQYF
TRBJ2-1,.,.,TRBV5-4,TGTGCCAGCAGCTTAGGGGGGAGAAGTTACAATGAGCAGTTCTTC,CASSLGGRSYNEQFF
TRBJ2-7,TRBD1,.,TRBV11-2,TGTGCCAGCAGCTTAGTTGTGGACAGGTCCTACGAGCAGTACTTC,CASSLVVDRSYEQYF
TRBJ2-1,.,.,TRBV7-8,TGTGCCAGCAGCTCACTAGTCTCCTACAATGAGCAGTTCTTC,CASSSLVSYNEQFF
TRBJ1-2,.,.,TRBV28,TGTGCCAGCGCCAAACCGGGACGAGATGGCTACACCTTC,CASAKPGRDGYTF
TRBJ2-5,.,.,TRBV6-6,TGTGCCAGCAGTTACTCGGGGGGTAGAAGTGAGACCCAGTACTTC,CASSYSGGRSETQYF
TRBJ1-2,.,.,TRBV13,TGTGCCAGCCTTCAATGGGCACCTAACTATGGCTACACCTTC,CASLQWAPNYGYTF
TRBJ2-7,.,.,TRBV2,TGTGCCAGCAGCCCGGAAAATCCTGGCGAGCAGTACTTC,CASSPENPGEQYF
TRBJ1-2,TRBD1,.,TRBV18,TGTGCCAGCTCACTGACAGGGGGCGACCCTCACTATGGCTACACCTTC,CASSLTGGDPHYGYTF